A single sample is the source of the 25 T cell receptor beta chains below, sequenced in a study of cytomegalovirus exposure and HLA in healthy donors. This PCR relied on a set of 60 Vbeta primers and 13 Jbeta primers. Some clones are missing from TCRdb's copy, which holds only in-frame ones; the method was immunoSEQ multiplex PCR. The table shows 90,000 to 100,000 clones, with around three fifths occurring only once. The sequenced sample consisted of PBMCs. All receptors derive from a man aged 25-45 years in good health and CMV-seronegative.

V usage is TRBV5-5 and J usage is TRBJ2-1; 11 nucleotides match TRBD1. CDR1 SGHKS and CDR2 YYEKEE come from the germline V gene (reference sequence). The trim removed 2 bases at V and 4 bases at J, leaving 2 bases unmatched. This CDR3 is 15 amino acids long. CDR3 loop: CASSFRDRGYNEQFF. In DNA, the CDR3 is TGTGCCAGCAGCTTCCGGGACAGGGGGTACAATGAGCAGTTCTTC.

This sequence joins TRBV27 and TRBJ2-5; D is undetermined. Germline CDR1 and CDR2: MNHEY and SMNVEV (reference sequence). The CDR3 has 12 amino acids. Trimming removed 5 bases at V and 5 bases at J, with 9 bases between. The CDR3 sequence: CASSPTPETQYF. CDR3 nucleotide sequence: TGTGCCAGCAGTCCCACTCCCGAGACCCAGTACTTC.

V gene TRBV4-1 combines with J gene TRBJ2-2; the match to TRBD1 covers 7 bases. The CDR3 sequence is 17 residues long. Germline CDR1 reads MGHRA; CDR2 reads YSYEKL. Unmatched junction bases numbered 7, after V lost 1 base and J lost 2 bases. This CDR3 is CASSQVLGQLNTGELFF. As DNA, the CDR3 is TGCGCCAGCAGCCAAGTTCTGGGACAGCTTAACACCGGGGAGCTGTTTTTT.

V usage is TRBV6-4 and J usage is TRBJ2-6, with D possibly TRBD1 on 6 matching bases. CDR1 and CDR2 from the germline V gene are MRHNA and SNTAGT. The CDR3 contains 16 residues. Trimming shortened V by 0 bases and J by 0 bases, and 6 bases separated the two germline ends. DNA for the CDR3: TGTGCCAGCAGTGACTCGACAGGCTCTGGGGCCAACGTCCTGACTTTC. This gives the protein CASSDSTGSGANVLTF.

This clone showed up just a few times. The chain employs TRBV7-3 and TRBJ2-2; D may be TRBD2 (5 bases). The CDR3 is 17 residues long. The V end lost 6 bases, the J end lost 1 base, and 18 bases lay between the germline ends. The V gene's germline CDR1 is SGHTA and CDR2 FQGTGA. CDR3 sequence (DNA): TGTGCCAGCAGGCCTGGGAGAGGACGGGAGAACACCGGGGAGCTGTTTTTT. Its translation is CASRPGRGRENTGELFF.

This clone was seen a few times. The chain employs TRBV27 and TRBJ1-5; 8 nucleotides agree with TRBD1. V lost 5 bases, J lost 6 bases, and 6 bases stayed unmatched. Germline loops: CDR1 MNHEY, CDR2 SMNVEV (reference sequence). The CDR3 totals 14 residues. This chain's CDR3 is CASSRQGKSQPQHF. CDR3 in DNA: TGTGCCAGCAGTAGACAGGGGAAAAGTCAGCCCCAGCATTTT.

This clone has a handful of counts. This chain connects TRBV5-1 to TRBJ2-5; 8 bases map to TRBD2. Germline V CDR1 and CDR2: SGHRS, YFSETQ. This CDR3 comprises 13 residues. V gave up 9 bases and J gave up 4 bases; unmatched junction bases: 8. The CDR3 nucleotides read TGCGCCACCGGGACTAGTGGTCGAGAGACCCAGTACTTC. Protein sequence: CATGTSGRETQYF.

The CDR3 nucleotides are TGTGCCAGCACCTTTGGGACTAGCGGGAGTAGGACCTACGAGCAGTACTTC. Its translation: CASTFGTSGSRTYEQYF. V usage is TRBV21-1 and J usage is TRBJ2-7; TRBD2 is the table's D call, not checked against the DNA. TRBV21-1 constitutes a pseudogene. This CDR3 comprises 17 residues.

This rearrangement joins TRBV9 to TRBJ1-4; 8 bases fit TRBD1. The CDR3 sequence is 16 residues long. CDR1 is SGDLS, CDR2 YYNGEE, per germline. V shed 2 bases, J shed 1 base, and the junction held 4 bases outside the gene matches. The CDR3 is CASSVRDRGTNEKLFF. The DNA for the CDR3 is TGTGCCAGCAGCGTCCGAGACAGGGGAACTAATGAAAAACTGTTTTTT.

The J gene is TRBJ2-4, the V gene TRBV5-1, with 8 bases aligning to TRBD1. Germline CDR1 reads SGHRS; CDR2 reads YFSETQ. The length of the CDR3 is 14 residues. V was pared by 1 base and J by 16 bases, with 13 bases of the junction left unmatched. The DNA for the CDR3 is TGCGCCAGCAGCTTGTTAGGAGGGCAGGGGGCGTCTTACTTC. This translates into CASSLLGGQGASYF.

This rearrangement joins TRBV6-5 to TRBJ1-5; D possibly corresponds to TRBD1 (5 bases). V was shortened by 6 bases and J by 9 bases, with 18 bases between the two germline ends. Germline values: CDR1 MNHEY, CDR2 SVGAGI. CDR3 length equals 14 residues. The CDR3 bases are TGTGCCAGCAGGGAGGGGTCAGGGATCAGGCCCCAGCATTTT. It codes for CASREGSGIRPQHF.

The chain carries TRBV28 and TRBJ1-4; maybe TRBD1 (6 bases). The CDR3 runs 13 residues. The germline CDR1 and CDR2 sequences are MDHEN and SYDVKM. V was trimmed by 2 bases and J by 10 bases, leaving 11 bases between them. The CDR3 sequence is CASSLEGVGKLFF. For the CDR3, the DNA is TGTGCCAGCAGTTTAGAGGGGGTTGGAAAACTGTTTTTT.

The chain recombines TRBV27 with TRBJ2-5; 12 nucleotides match TRBD2. The CDR3 has 17 amino acids. Germline CDR1 MNHEY, CDR2 SMNVEV (reference sequence). V gave up 6 bases and J gave up 5 bases; unmatched junction bases: 13. Here the CDR3 DNA reads TGTGCCAGCAGAACTAGCGGGGGGTTAAATAGTTGGGAGACCCAGTACTTC. Amino acid sequence: CASRTSGGLNSWETQYF.

The chain carries TRBV4-2 and TRBJ1-2; 9 nucleotides agree with TRBD1. V lost 2 bases and J lost 4; bases outside the gene matches: 5. Germline loops: CDR1 LGHNA, CDR2 YNFKEQ. The CDR3 is made up of 15 amino acids. The CDR3 here is CASSQPGTGFYGYTF. CDR3 coding DNA: TGTGCCAGCAGCCAACCCGGGACAGGGTTCTATGGCTACACCTTC.

This chain joins TRBV29-1 and TRBJ1-1; 8 bases fit TRBD1. CDR3 size: 12 residues. Germline values: CDR1 SQVTM, CDR2 ANQGSEA. V trimming: 5 bases; J trimming: 4 bases; junction bases outside the gene matches: 3. The CDR3 loop reads CSVYRGSTEAFF. DNA of the CDR3: TGCAGCGTTTACAGGGGGAGCACTGAAGCTTTCTTT.

This chain uses TRBV5-1 with TRBJ1-2, with 9 bases that match TRBD1. Trimming at V came to 2 bases and at J to 2 bases, leaving 4 bases not matched to a gene. This CDR3 has 15 residues. Germline V lookup: CDR1 SGHRS, CDR2 YFSETQ. CDR3 sequence (DNA): TGCGCCAGCAGCTTACCGGGACAGGGAAACTATGGCTACACCTTC. Its protein product is CASSLPGQGNYGYTF.

This clone was found a few times. The V call is TRBV5-1, the J call TRBJ2-7, with TRBD2 matching 7 bases. Germline V gene lookup returns CDR1 SGHRS and CDR2 YFSETQ. CDR3 length equals 13 residues. The V gene end was trimmed by 9 bases and the J gene end by 5 bases; junction bases not matched to a gene: 11. In DNA, the CDR3 is TGCGCCACCAACCGGGATGGGGGGGACGAGCAGTACTTC. Amino acid sequence: CATNRDGGDEQYF.

This clone was found once. The rearrangement links TRBV7-2 to TRBJ1-1; 7 bases are shared with TRBD1. The CDR3 totals 14 residues. Germline V lookup: CDR1 SGHTA, CDR2 FQGNSA. Trimming took 3 bases from V and 5 from J; bases not matched to a gene: 6. CDR3 amino acids: CASSLGYRGTEAFF. CDR3 DNA sequence: TGTGCCAGCAGCTTGGGGTACAGGGGTACTGAAGCTTTCTTT.

The J gene is TRBJ2-1, the V gene TRBV27; 10 positions match TRBD2. With 8 bases clipped from V and 12 bases from J, the junction kept 10 bases outside the gene matches. Germline V lookup: CDR1 MNHEY, CDR2 SMNVEV (reference sequence). This CDR3 spans 13 amino acids. The CDR3 DNA is TGTGCCAGCCTGGCGCTAGCGGGAGAGCGGCAGTTCTTC. Its protein product is CASLALAGERQFF.

There are a few counts of this clone. CDR3 nucleotide sequence: TGTGCCAGCGGGGACAGGGACTCGAACACCATATATTTT. Its translation is CASGDRDSNTIYF. The V gene is TRBV27, the J gene TRBJ1-3, with 9 nucleotides matching TRBD1. This CDR3 comprises 13 residues. Germline V CDR1 and CDR2: MNHEY, SMNVEV (reference sequence). Germline trimming cut 8 bases from V and 7 bases from J; bases unmatched to any gene: 6.

This clone appeared a few times. This chain uses TRBV27 with TRBJ1-1, with D tentatively TRBD1 (6 bases). The germline gives CDR1 MNHEY, CDR2 SMNVEV (reference sequence). Trimming took 3 bases from V and 6 from J, leaving 14 bases between them. The CDR3 has 14 amino acids. The CDR3 protein is CASSFTSGAAEAFF. CDR3 nucleotide sequence: TGTGCCAGCAGTTTTACTTCAGGGGCCGCTGAAGCTTTCTTT.

Only a few counts were recorded for this clone. V usage is TRBV2 and J usage is TRBJ2-4; TRBD2 matches at 7 bases. Germline V lookup: CDR1 SNHLY, CDR2 FYNNEI. CDR3 length: 14 residues. V lost 3 bases to trimming and J lost 4 bases; unmatched junction nucleotides: 3. The CDR3 region has the DNA TGTGCCAGCAGTGAGGGAGGGTCTAAAAACATTCAGTACTTC. Translated: CASSEGGSKNIQYF.

The chain uses TRBV9 and TRBJ1-2; 7 nucleotides align to TRBD1. CDR1 and CDR2 (germline): SGDLS, YYNGEE. The V and J ends lost 0 bases and 3 bases, in that order; junction bases with no gene match: 8. The length of the CDR3 is 16 residues. As DNA, the CDR3 is TGTGCCAGCAGCGTAGCTACAGGGACAGCCTACTATGGCTACACCTTC. This codes for CASSVATGTAYYGYTF.

The V gene is TRBV11-2, the J gene TRBJ2-2; a possible D gene is TRBD2 (5 bases). Trimming stripped 5 bases from V and 6 bases from J, with 7 bases between. The CDR3 length is 12 residues. Per germline, CDR1 SGHAT and CDR2 FQNNGV. CDR3 nucleotide sequence: TGTGCCAGCAGCCCCGGGGCCGGGGAGCTGTTTTTT. Amino acids: CASSPGAGELFF.

This chain uses TRBV7-3 with TRBJ2-5, with 9 bases identical to TRBD1. In germline, CDR1 is SGHTA, CDR2 FQGTGA. V was clipped by 5 bases and J by 4 bases; unmatched bases: 8. The CDR3 length is 15 residues. The CDR3 sequence: CASSQGQGRSETQYF. In nucleotides, the CDR3 is TGTGCCAGCAGCCAAGGACAGGGGAGGTCAGAGACCCAGTACTTC.